This is a list of T cell receptor beta chains from one sample in a study of cytomegalovirus exposure and HLA in healthy donors. Repertoires were generated with immunoSEQ multiplex PCR, while TCRdb's copy carries only in-frame clones and drops some. The sample records 55,000 to 80,000 clones, about four fifths being singletons. The sample comprised PBMCs. All receptors derive from a man aged 18 to 30 in good health and CMV-seronegative. The CDR3 runs from the conserved cysteine through the conserved F or W. D genes are given only for firm matches. A row's size may be missing; if present it is once, few, many or a size class.

CDR3 length: 14
clone size: NA
J gene: TRBJ1-6
V gene: TRBV6-5
D gene: TRBD1
CDR3 DNA: TGTGCCAGCATCGGGACAGGGAGTACCTCACCCCTCCACTTT
CDR3 protein: CASIGTGSTSPLHF

CDR3 length: 15
clone size: NA
J gene: TRBJ2-5
V gene: TRBV5-4
D gene: TRBD2
CDR3 DNA: TGTGCCAGCAGCCCCTCCTGGACTAGCGGGACCCCTTTTGACTTC
CDR3 protein: CASSPSWTSGTPFDF

CDR3 length: 17
clone size: NA
J gene: TRBJ2-3
V gene: TRBV7-2
D gene: TRBD2
CDR3 DNA: TGTGCCAGCAGCGCCCGTCTACTAGCGGATTACACAGATACGCAGTATTTT
CDR3 protein: CASSARLLADYTDTQYF

CDR3 length: 15
clone size: NA
J gene: TRBJ1-3
V gene: TRBV6-5
D gene: NA
CDR3 DNA: TGTGCCAGCAGTTTTGGACAGAGCTCTGGAAACACCATATATTTT
CDR3 protein: CASSFGQSSGNTIYF

CDR3 length: 12
clone size: NA
J gene: TRBJ2-2
V gene: TRBV5-6
D gene: NA
CDR3 DNA: TGTGCCGACGGACAGAACACCGGGGAGCTGTTTTTT
CDR3 protein: CADGQNTGELFF

CDR3 length: 14
clone size: NA
J gene: TRBJ2-1
V gene: TRBV6-1
D gene: TRBD2
CDR3 DNA: TGTGCCAGCAGTCAAGGACTAGCGAGAGATGAGCAGTTCTTC
CDR3 protein: CASSQGLARDEQFF

CDR3 length: 14
clone size: NA
J gene: TRBJ2-5
V gene: TRBV6-5
D gene: TRBD2
CDR3 DNA: TGTGCCAGCAGTAGACTAGCGGGAGGAGAGACCCAGTACTTC
CDR3 protein: CASSRLAGGETQYF

CDR3 length: 13
clone size: NA
J gene: TRBJ2-3
V gene: TRBV7-2
D gene: NA
CDR3 DNA: TGTGCCAGCAGCTTAGGCCAGACAGATACGCAGTATTTT
CDR3 protein: CASSLGQTDTQYF

CDR3 length: 14
clone size: few
J gene: TRBJ1-4
V gene: TRBV21-1
D gene: NA
CDR3 DNA: TGTGCCAGCAGCACCGGACAGGGGAGTGAAAAACTGTTTTTT
CDR3 protein: CASSTGQGSEKLFF

CDR3 length: 20
clone size: NA
J gene: TRBJ2-7
V gene: TRBV5-5
D gene: NA
CDR3 DNA: TGTGCCAGCAGCTTCCCCCGGCGGAGTAACCTCCGGCCCGACTCCTACGAGCAGTACTTC
CDR3 protein: CASSFPRRSNLRPDSYEQYF

CDR3 length: 16
clone size: NA
J gene: TRBJ2-5
V gene: TRBV13
D gene: TRBD2
CDR3 DNA: TGTGCCAGCAGGCCCCTGGGCGGGGGGGCCCAAGAGACCCAGTACTTC
CDR3 protein: CASRPLGGGAQETQYF

CDR3 length: 14
clone size: few
J gene: TRBJ1-1
V gene: TRBV5-1
D gene: NA
CDR3 DNA: TGCGCCAGCAGCTTGGCCGGGAGCAACACTGAAGCTTTCTTT
CDR3 protein: CASSLAGSNTEAFF

CDR3 length: 15
clone size: NA
J gene: TRBJ1-2
V gene: TRBV6-5
D gene: TRBD1
CDR3 DNA: TGTGCCAGCAGTTACGATGGGACAGGGACCTATGGCTACACCTTC
CDR3 protein: CASSYDGTGTYGYTF

CDR3 length: 14
clone size: NA
J gene: TRBJ1-1
V gene: TRBV30
D gene: NA
CDR3 DNA: TGTGCCTGGAGGATGGAGGGGCGTAGCACTGAAGCTTTCTTT
CDR3 protein: CAWRMEGRSTEAFF

CDR3 length: 14
clone size: NA
J gene: TRBJ1-2
V gene: TRBV7-2
D gene: NA
CDR3 DNA: TGTGCACCCAGGCAACACCTCACCGGCTATGGCTACACCTTC
CDR3 protein: CAPRQHLTGYGYTF

CDR3 length: 14
clone size: NA
J gene: TRBJ1-5
V gene: TRBV27
D gene: NA
CDR3 DNA: TGTGCCAGCAGTTTCCCCGGGGTGAATCAGCCCCAGCATTTT
CDR3 protein: CASSFPGVNQPQHF

CDR3 length: 13
clone size: NA
J gene: TRBJ2-7
V gene: TRBV19
D gene: NA
CDR3 DNA: TGTGCCAGTAGTATCCGGTCCGTCGGGGAGCAGTACTTC
CDR3 protein: CASSIRSVGEQYF

CDR3 length: 14
clone size: NA
J gene: TRBJ1-2
V gene: TRBV6-1
D gene: TRBD1
CDR3 DNA: TGTGCCAGCAGTGTCGGTGGACAGGGTGGAGGCTACACCTTC
CDR3 protein: CASSVGGQGGGYTF

CDR3 length: 14
clone size: NA
J gene: TRBJ1-2
V gene: TRBV7-2
D gene: NA
CDR3 DNA: TGTGCCAGCAGATTTGACTCAGCCTTGCGAGGCTACACCTTC
CDR3 protein: CASRFDSALRGYTF

CDR3 length: 16
clone size: NA
J gene: TRBJ1-5
V gene: TRBV27
D gene: TRBD1
CDR3 DNA: TGTGCCAGCAGGGGGGGCGGGACAGGGAAGGGTCAGCCCCAGCATTTT
CDR3 protein: CASRGGGTGKGQPQHF

CDR3 length: 12
clone size: few
J gene: TRBJ1-2
V gene: TRBV5-1
D gene: NA
CDR3 DNA: TGCGCCAGCAGCTTGCACAGCTATGGCTACACCTTC
CDR3 protein: CASSLHSYGYTF

CDR3 length: 17
clone size: NA
J gene: TRBJ2-7
V gene: TRBV4-3
D gene: NA
CDR3 DNA: TGCGCCAGCAGCCAAGGGGTAAGCGGCGTCGGGTCCTACGAGCAGTACTTC
CDR3 protein: CASSQGVSGVGSYEQYF

CDR3 length: 15
clone size: NA
J gene: TRBJ2-7
V gene: TRBV7-9
D gene: TRBD2
CDR3 DNA: TGTGCCAGCAGCTATGAGAGGGAGGGGACCTACGAGCAGTACTTC
CDR3 protein: CASSYEREGTYEQYF

CDR3 length: 13
clone size: NA
J gene: TRBJ1-1
V gene: TRBV7-6
D gene: NA
CDR3 DNA: TGTGCCAGCAGCTTAGATCACGGGTCCGAAGCTTTCTTT
CDR3 protein: CASSLDHGSEAFF

CDR3 length: 14
clone size: NA
J gene: TRBJ1-2
V gene: TRBV7-9
D gene: NA
CDR3 DNA: TGTGCCAGCAGCTTAGAGCTGGCAGGGAATGGCTACACCTTC
CDR3 protein: CASSLELAGNGYTF

CDR3 length: 15
clone size: NA
J gene: TRBJ1-3
V gene: TRBV29-1
D gene: NA
CDR3 DNA: TGCAGCGTGTGGGGAAATGGGGGCCCTGGAAACACCATATATTTT
CDR3 protein: CSVWGNGGPGNTIYF

CDR3 length: 15
clone size: NA
J gene: TRBJ1-5
V gene: TRBV18
D gene: NA
CDR3 DNA: TGTGCCAGCTCACCGTCGGGTTTCGGCAATCAGCCCCAGCATTTT
CDR3 protein: CASSPSGFGNQPQHF

CDR3 length: 15
clone size: NA
J gene: TRBJ1-1
V gene: TRBV5-1
D gene: NA
CDR3 DNA: TGCGCCAGCAGCTTGATGGCTGTTATGAACACTGAAGCTTTCTTT
CDR3 protein: CASSLMAVMNTEAFF